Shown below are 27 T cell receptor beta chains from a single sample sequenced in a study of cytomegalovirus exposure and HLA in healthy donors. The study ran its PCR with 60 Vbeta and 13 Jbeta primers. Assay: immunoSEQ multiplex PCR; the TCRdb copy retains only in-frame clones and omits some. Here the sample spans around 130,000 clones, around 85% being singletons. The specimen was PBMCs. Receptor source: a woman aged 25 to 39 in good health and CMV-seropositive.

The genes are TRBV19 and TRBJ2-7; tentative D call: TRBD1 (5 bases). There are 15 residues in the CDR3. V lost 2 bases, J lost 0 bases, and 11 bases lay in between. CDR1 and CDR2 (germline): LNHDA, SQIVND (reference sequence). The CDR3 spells CASSINGQGSYEQYF. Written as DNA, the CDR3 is TGTGCCAGTAGTATAAACGGGCAGGGCTCCTACGAGCAGTACTTC. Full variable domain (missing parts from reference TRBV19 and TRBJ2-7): DGGITQSPKYLFRKEGQNVTLSCEQNLNHDAMYWYRQDPGQGLRLIYYSQIVNDFQKGDIAEGYSVSREKKESFPLTVTSAQKNPTAFYLCASSINGQGSYEQYFGPGTRLTVT.

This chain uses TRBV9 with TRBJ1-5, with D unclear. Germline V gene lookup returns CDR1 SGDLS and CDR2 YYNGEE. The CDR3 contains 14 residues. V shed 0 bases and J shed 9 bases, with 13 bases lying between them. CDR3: CASSVGGLEGPQHF. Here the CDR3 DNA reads TGTGCCAGCAGCGTAGGAGGGTTGGAAGGGCCCCAGCATTTT.

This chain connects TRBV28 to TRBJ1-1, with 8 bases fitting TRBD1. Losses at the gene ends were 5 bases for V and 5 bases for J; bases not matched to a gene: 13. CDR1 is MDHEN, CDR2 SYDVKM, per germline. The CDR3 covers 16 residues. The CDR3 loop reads CASSRATGTGWTEAFF. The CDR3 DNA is TGTGCCAGCAGTCGGGCAACCGGGACAGGTTGGACTGAAGCTTTCTTT. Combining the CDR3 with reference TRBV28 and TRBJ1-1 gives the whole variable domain DVKVTQSSRYLVKRTGEKVFLECVQDMDHENMFWYRQDPGLGLRLIYFSYDVKMKEKGDIPEGYSVSREKKERFSLILESASTNQTSMYLCASSRATGTGWTEAFFGQGTRLTVV.

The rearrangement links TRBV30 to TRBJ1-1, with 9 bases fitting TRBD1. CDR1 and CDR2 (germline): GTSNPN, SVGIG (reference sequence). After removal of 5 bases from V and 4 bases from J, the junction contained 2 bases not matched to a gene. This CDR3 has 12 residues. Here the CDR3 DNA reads TGTGCCTGGCGACAGGGGGGCACTGAAGCTTTCTTT. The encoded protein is CAWRQGGTEAFF.

Written as DNA, the CDR3 is TGTGCCAGCAGCCCGAGCCCGAACACTGAAGCTTTCTTT. Translating gives CASSPSPNTEAFF. The chain links TRBV4-2 to TRBJ1-1; no clear D gene. Deletions cut 4 bases from V and 1 base from J, with 7 bases between. The CDR3 spans 13 residues. CDR1 and CDR2 (germline): LGHNA, YNFKEQ.

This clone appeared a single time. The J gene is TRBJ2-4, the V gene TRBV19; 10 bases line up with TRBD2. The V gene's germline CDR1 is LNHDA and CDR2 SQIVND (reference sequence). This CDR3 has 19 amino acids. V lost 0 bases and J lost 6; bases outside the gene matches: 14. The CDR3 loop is CASSIDGGTSGIGRNIQYF. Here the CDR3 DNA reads TGTGCCAGTAGTATAGATGGGGGTACTAGCGGGATCGGAAGAAACATTCAGTACTTC.

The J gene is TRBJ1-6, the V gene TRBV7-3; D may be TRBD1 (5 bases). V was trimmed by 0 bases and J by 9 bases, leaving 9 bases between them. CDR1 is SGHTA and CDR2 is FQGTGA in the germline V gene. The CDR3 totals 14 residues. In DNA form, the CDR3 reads TGTGCCAGCAGCTTAACAACAAGGGGTTCACCCCTCCACTTT. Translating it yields CASSLTTRGSPLHF.

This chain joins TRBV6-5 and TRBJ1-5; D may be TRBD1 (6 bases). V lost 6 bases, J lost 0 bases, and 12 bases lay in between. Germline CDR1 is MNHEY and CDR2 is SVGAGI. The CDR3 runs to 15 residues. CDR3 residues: CASSSTGTSNQPQHF. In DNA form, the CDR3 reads TGTGCCAGCAGCTCTACAGGGACTAGCAATCAGCCCCAGCATTTT.

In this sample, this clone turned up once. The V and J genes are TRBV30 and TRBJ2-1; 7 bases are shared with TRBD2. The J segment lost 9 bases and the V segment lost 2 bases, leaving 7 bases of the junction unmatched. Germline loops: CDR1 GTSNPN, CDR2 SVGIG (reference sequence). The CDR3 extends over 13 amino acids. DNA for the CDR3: TGTGCCTGGAGTTCCGGGGGGTTCGGTGAGCAGTTCTTC. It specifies CAWSSGGFGEQFF.

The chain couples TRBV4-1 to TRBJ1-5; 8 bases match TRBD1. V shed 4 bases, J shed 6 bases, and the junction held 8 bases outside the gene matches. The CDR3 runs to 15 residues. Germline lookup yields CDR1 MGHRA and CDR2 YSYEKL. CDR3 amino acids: CASSPLGTGVQPQHF. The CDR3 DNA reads TGCGCCAGCAGCCCACTTGGGACAGGTGTTCAGCCCCAGCATTTT.

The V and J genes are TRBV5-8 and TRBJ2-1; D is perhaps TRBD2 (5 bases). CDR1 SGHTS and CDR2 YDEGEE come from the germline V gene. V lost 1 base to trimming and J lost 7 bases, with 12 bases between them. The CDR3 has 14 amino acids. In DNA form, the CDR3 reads TGTGCCAGCAGCTTGCAGAGGGTTGGGAATGAGCAGTTCTTC. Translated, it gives CASSLQRVGNEQFF.

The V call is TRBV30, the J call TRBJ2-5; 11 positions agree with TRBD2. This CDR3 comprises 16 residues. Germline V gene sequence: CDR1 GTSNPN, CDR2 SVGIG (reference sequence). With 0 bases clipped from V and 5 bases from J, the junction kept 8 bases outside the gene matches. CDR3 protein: CAWSVGSSGRKETQYF. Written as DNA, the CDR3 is TGTGCCTGGAGTGTAGGGTCTAGCGGGAGGAAGGAGACCCAGTACTTC.

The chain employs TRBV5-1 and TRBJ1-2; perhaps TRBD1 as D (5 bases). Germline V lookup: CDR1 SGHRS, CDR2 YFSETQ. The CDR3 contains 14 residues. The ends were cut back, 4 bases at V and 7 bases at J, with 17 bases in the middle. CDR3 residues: CASSPETENTGYTF. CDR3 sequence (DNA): TGCGCCAGCAGCCCGGAGACAGAAAACACTGGCTACACCTTC.

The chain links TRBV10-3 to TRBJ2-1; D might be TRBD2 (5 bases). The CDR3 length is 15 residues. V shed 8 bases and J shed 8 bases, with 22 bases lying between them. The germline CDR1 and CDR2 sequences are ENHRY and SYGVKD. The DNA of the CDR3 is TGTGCCATCCGCCCGGTAGGACTGCAGGCGGATGAGCAGTTCTTC. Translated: CAIRPVGLQADEQFF.

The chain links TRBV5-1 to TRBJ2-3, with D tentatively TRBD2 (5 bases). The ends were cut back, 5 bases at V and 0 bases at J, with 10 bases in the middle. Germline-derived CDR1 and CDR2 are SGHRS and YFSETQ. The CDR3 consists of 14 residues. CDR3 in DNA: TGCGCCAGCAGGGGCGGGCCTAGCACAGATACGCAGTATTTT. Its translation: CASRGGPSTDTQYF.

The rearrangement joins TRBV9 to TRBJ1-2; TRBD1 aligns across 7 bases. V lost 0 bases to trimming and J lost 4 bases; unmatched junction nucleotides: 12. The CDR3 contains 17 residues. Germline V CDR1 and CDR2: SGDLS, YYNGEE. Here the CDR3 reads CASSVATEETGSYGYTF. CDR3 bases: TGTGCCAGCAGCGTAGCCACCGAGGAGACAGGGTCCTATGGCTACACCTTC. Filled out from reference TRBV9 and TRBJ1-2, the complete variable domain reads DSGVTQTPKHLITATGQRVTLRCSPRSGDLSVYWYQQSLDQGLQFLIQYYNGEERAKGNILERFSAQQFPDLHSELNLSSLELGDSALYFCASSVATEETGSYGYTFGSGTRLTVV.

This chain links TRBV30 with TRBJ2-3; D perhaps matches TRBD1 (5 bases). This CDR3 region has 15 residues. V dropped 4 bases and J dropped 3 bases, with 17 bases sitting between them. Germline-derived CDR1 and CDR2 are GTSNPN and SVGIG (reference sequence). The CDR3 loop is CAWTRQSGHTDTQYF. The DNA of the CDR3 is TGTGCCTGGACCCGACAGTCTGGGCATACAGATACGCAGTATTTT.

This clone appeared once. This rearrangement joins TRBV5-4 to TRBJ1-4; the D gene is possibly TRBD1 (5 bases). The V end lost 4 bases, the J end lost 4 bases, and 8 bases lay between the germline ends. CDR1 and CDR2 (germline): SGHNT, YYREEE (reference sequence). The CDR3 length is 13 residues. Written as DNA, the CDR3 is TGTGCCAGCAGCCCCCAGGGTAATGAAAAACTGTTTTTT. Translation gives CASSPQGNEKLFF.

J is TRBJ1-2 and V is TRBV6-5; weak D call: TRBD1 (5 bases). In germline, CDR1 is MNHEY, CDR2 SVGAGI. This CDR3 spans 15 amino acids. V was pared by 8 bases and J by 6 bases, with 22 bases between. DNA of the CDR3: TGTGCCAGCTCTACAGTGGACACTCCCTTTAATGGCTACACCTTC. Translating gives CASSTVDTPFNGYTF.

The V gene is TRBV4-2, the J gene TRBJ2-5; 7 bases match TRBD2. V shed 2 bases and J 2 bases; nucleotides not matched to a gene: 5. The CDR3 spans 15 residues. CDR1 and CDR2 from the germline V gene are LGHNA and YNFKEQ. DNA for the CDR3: TGTGCCAGCAGCCAAAAAAGCGGGGATCAAGAGACCCAGTACTTC. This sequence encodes CASSQKSGDQETQYF.

Here the CDR3 reads CASSPARRDNQPQHF. In DNA, the CDR3 is TGTGCCAGTAGTCCGGCGAGGAGGGACAATCAGCCCCAGCATTTT. V usage is TRBV19 and J usage is TRBJ1-5; no reliable D call. This CDR3 is 15 amino acids long. V lost 5 bases to trimming and J lost 3 bases, with 14 bases between them. In germline, CDR1 is LNHDA, CDR2 SQIVND (reference sequence).

In DNA, the CDR3 is TGTGCCAGCAGACCCGACAGGGGGGCTGAAGCTTTCTTT. It is translated as CASRPDRGAEAFF. The rearrangement uses TRBV6-5 and TRBJ1-1, with 9 bases that match TRBD1. Germline V gives CDR1 MNHEY, CDR2 SVGAGI. J was trimmed by 6 bases and V by 6 bases; bases with no gene match: 5. This CDR3 contains 13 residues.

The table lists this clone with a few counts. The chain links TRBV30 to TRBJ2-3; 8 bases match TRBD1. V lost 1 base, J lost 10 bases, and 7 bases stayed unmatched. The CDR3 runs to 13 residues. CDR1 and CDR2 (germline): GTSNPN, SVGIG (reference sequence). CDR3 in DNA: TGTGCCTGGAGTGCCGACAGGGGAGAGGCGCAGTATTTT. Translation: CAWSADRGEAQYF.

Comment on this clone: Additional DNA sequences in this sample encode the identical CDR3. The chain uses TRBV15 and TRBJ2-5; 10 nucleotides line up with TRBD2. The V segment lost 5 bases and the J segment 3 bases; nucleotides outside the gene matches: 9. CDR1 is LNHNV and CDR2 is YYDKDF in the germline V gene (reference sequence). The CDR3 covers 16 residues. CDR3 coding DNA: TGTGCCACCAGCCGTGGCCTAGCGGGGGCTAAAGAGACCCAGTACTTC. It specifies CATSRGLAGAKETQYF.

This chain's CDR3 is CASSGGAGLFNEQFF. CDR3 sequence (DNA): TGTGCCAGCTCGGGAGGAGCGGGACTCTTCAATGAGCAGTTCTTC. This chain joins TRBV28 and TRBJ2-1; 7 bases fit TRBD2. There are 15 residues in the CDR3. CDR1 and CDR2 from the germline V gene are MDHEN and SYDVKM. With 8 bases clipped from V and 6 bases from J, the junction kept 13 bases outside the gene matches.

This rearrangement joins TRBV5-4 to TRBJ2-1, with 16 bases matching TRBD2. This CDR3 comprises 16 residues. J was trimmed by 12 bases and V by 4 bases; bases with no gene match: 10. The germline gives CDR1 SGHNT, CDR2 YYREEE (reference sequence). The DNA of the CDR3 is TGTGCCAGCAGCCCCTCGGGACTAGCGGGAGGGCGGCCGCAGTTCTTC. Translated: CASSPSGLAGGRPQFF.

The CDR3 here is CASSYSRTVLYGYTF. DNA for the CDR3: TGTGCCAGCAGTTACTCCCGGACAGTGCTTTATGGCTACACCTTC. This rearrangement joins TRBV6-5 to TRBJ1-2, with D perhaps TRBD1 (6 bases). The V end lost 0 bases, the J end lost 5 bases, and 13 bases lay between the germline ends. The germline gives CDR1 MNHEY, CDR2 SVGAGI. The CDR3 is 15 amino acids.